This is a list of T cell receptor beta chains from one sample in a study of blood T cell repertoires in COVID-19. Sequencing used immunoSEQ multiplex PCR; TCRdb keeps in-frame clones, though not all of them. The data show 350,000 or so clones, with around nine tenths seen just once and around 0.92% held by the top ten. Sequencing input: PBMCs or T cells enriched from blood (not recorded which). These receptors were taken from a woman aged 25 to 39 who had been exposed to COVID-19. CDR3s leave out the opening cysteine and the closing phenylalanine or tryptophan.

TRBV19,ASSIGPRGDTEAF
TRBV18,ASSPGTGFYEQY
TRBV5-1,ASSFPRPRETQY
TRBV28,ASTGRIHYGYT
TRBV5-1,ASSSNPPDRARSYEQY
TRBV5-5,ASSPWTSGYEQY
TRBV19,ASRWGQSRGHTEAF
TRBV29-1,SVGTSGGPSTDTQY
TRBV6-6,ASQGSGANVLT
TRBV28,ASSLTSGSTDTQY
TRBV27,ASSLGQGIYEQY
TRBV11-2,ASSLGQASEQY
TRBV6-5,ASSYLTGNTEAF
TRBV27,ASSSGQGVYGYT
TRBV7-6,ASSLAGGGSGNTIY
TRBV6-1,ASSEGTGGNYGYT
TRBV28,ASSPTGHQETQY
TRBV7-8,ASSRGGTAVKKLF
TRBV10-3,AIREGTRQYEQY
TRBV7-8,ASSLEHRPGSTEAF
TRBV18,ASSSLQGSSYNEQF
TRBV7-8,ASSLPSGSEWGHHTQY
TRBV5-1,ASSGLAGVNEQF
TRBV28,ASSSFPIGSPLH
TRBV7-3,ASSLFQGDTIY
TRBV6-5,ASSHQGQSQETQY
TRBV14,ASSQVFLTGELF
TRBV7-3,ASSLTISGEDYNEQF